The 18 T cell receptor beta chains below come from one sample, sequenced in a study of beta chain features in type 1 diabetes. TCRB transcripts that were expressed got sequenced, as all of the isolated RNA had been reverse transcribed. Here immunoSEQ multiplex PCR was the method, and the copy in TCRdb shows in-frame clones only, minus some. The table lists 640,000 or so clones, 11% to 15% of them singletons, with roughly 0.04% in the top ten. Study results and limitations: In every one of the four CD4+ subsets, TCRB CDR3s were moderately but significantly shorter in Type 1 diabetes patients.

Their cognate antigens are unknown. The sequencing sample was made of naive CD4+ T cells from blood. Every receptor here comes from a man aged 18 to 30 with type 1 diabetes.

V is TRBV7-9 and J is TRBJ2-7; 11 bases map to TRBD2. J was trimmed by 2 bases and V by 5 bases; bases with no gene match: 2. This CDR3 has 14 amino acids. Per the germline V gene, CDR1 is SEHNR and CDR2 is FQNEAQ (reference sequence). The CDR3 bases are TGTGCCAGCAGCCGGACTAGCGGGCCCTACGAGCAGTACTTC. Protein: CASSRTSGPYEQYF. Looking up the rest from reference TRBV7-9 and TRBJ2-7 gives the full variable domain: DTGVSQNPRHKITKRGQNVTFRCDPISEHNRLYWYRQTLGQGPEFLTYFQNEAQLEKSRLLSDRFSAERPKGSFSTLEIQRTEQGDSAMYLCASSRTSGPYEQYFGPGTRLTVT.

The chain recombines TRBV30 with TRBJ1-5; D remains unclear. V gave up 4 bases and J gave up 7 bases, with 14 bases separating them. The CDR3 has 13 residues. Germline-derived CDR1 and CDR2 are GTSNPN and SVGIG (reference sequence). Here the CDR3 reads CAWNTDLLQPQHF. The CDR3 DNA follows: TGTGCCTGGAATACGGACCTTCTGCAGCCCCAGCATTTT.

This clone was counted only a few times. The CDR3 is CASGLASGGALSSEQFF. DNA of the CDR3: TGTGCTAGTGGTTTGGCTAGCGGGGGGGCCTTGTCAAGTGAGCAGTTCTTC. The chain uses TRBV12-5 and TRBJ2-1; 12 nucleotides line up with TRBD2. J was trimmed by 9 bases and V by 1 base; bases with no gene match: 10. CDR3 length: 17 amino acids. Germline V gene data show CDR1 as LGHNT and CDR2 as FRNRAP.

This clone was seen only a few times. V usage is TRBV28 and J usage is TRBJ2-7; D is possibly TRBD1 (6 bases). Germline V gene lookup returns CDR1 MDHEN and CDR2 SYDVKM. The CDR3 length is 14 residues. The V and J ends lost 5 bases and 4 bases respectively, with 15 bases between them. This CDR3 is CASSPGTRLYEQYF. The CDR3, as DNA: TGTGCCAGCAGTCCCGGGACACGTTTATACGAGCAGTACTTC.

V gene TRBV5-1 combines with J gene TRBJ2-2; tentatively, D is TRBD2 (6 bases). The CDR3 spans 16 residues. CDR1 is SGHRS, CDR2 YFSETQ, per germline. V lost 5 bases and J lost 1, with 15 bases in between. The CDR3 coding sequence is TGCGCCAGCAGGCCACCGGGACTCCAGAACACCGGGGAGCTGTTTTTT. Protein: CASRPPGLQNTGELFF.

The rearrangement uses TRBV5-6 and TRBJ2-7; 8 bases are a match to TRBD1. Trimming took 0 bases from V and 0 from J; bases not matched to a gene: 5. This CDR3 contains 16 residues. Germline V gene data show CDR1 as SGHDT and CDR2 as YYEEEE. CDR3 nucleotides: TGTGCCAGCAGCTTGGTTGGGGACAGGAGCTCCTACGAGCAGTACTTC. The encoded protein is CASSLVGDRSSYEQYF.

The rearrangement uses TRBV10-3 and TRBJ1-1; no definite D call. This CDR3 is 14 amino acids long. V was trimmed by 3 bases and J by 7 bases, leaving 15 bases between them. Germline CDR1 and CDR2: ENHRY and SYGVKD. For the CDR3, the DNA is TGTGCCATCAGTGAACTAGGGAAAGGAGATGAAGCTTTCTTT. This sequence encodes CAISELGKGDEAFF.

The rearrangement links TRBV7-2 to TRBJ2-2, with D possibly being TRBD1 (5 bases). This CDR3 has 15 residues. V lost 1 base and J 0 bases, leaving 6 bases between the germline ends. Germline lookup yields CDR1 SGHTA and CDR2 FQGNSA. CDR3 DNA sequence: TGTGCCAGCAGCTTAGAACAGGCGAACACCGGGGAGCTGTTTTTT. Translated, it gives CASSLEQANTGELFF.

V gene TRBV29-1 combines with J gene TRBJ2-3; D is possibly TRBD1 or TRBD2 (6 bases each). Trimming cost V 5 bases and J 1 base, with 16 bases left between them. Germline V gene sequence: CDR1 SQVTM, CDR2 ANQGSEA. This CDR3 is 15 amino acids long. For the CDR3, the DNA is TGCAGCGTTTCCGTGGGGGGCAGGGGCACAGATACGCAGTATTTT. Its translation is CSVSVGGRGTDTQYF.

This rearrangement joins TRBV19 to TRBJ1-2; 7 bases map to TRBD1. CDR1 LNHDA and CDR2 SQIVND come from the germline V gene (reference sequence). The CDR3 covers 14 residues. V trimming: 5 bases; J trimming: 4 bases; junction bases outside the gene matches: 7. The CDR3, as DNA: TGTGCCAGTAGTTTCTCACAGGGGACCTATGGCTACACCTTC. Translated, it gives CASSFSQGTYGYTF.

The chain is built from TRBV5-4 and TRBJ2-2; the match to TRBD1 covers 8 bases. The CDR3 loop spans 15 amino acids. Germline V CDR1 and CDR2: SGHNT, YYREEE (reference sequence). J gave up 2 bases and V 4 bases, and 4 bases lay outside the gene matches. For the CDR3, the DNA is TGTGCCAGCAGCCATGACAGGGGCAACACCGGGGAGCTGTTTTTT. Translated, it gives CASSHDRGNTGELFF. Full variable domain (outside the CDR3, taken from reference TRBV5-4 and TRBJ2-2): ETGVTQSPTHLIKTRGQQVTLRCSSQSGHNTVSWYQQALGQGPQFIFQYYREEENGRGNFPPRFSGLQFPNYSSELNVNALELDDSALYLCASSHDRGNTGELFFGEGSRLTVL.

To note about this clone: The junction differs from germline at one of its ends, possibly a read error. The chain's CDR3 is CASSPGEGPQYF. The CDR3, as DNA: TGTGCTAGCAGCCCGGGGGAGGGACCGCAGTACTTC. The chain employs TRBV7-7 and TRBJ2-7; TRBD2 matches at 7 bases. CDR1 SSHAT and CDR2 FNYEAQ come from the germline V gene (reference sequence). The CDR3 is 12 amino acids.

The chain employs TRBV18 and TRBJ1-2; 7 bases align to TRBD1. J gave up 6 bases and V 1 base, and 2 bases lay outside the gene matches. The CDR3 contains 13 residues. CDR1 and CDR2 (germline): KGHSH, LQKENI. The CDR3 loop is CASSPRQGDGYTF. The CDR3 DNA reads TGTGCCAGCTCACCACGACAGGGAGATGGCTACACCTTC.

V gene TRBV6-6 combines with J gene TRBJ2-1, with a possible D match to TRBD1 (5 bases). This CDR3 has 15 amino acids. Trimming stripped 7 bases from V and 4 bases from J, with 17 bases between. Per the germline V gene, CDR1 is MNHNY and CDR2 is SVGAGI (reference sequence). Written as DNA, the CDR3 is TGTGCCAGCACCTTAGCTCCGTCAGGGTACAATGAGCAGTTCTTC. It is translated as CASTLAPSGYNEQFF.

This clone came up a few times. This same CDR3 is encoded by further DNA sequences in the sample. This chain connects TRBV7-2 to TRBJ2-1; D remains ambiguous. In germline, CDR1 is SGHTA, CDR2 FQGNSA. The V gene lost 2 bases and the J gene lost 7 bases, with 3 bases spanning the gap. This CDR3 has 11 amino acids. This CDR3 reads CASSLRNEQFF. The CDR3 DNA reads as TGTGCCAGCAGCTTACGGAATGAGCAGTTCTTC.

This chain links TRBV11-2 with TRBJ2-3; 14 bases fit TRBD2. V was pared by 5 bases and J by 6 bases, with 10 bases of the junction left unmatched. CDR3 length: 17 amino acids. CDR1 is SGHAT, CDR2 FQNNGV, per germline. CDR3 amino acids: CASSPRRLAGGGDTQYF. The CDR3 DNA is TGTGCCAGCAGCCCCCGAAGACTAGCGGGAGGGGGGGATACGCAGTATTTT.

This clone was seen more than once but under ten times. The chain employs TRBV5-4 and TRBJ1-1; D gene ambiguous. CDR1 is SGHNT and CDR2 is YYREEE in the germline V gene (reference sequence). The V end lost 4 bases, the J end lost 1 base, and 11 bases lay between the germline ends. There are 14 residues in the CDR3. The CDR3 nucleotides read TGTGCCAGCAGCGGATCAGGACCGAACACTGAAGCTTTCTTT. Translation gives CASSGSGPNTEAFF.

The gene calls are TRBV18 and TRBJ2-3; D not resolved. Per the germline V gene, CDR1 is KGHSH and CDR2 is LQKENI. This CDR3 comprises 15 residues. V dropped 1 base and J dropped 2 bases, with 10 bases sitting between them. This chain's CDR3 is CASSPRSQFTDTQYF. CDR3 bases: TGTGCCAGCTCACCACGCTCCCAGTTCACAGATACGCAGTATTTT.